This TCR beta chain appears in the sequencing data of a study of blood T cell repertoires in COVID-19. Study background: COVID-19 samples collected from the United States, Italy and Spain covered acute and convalescent phases.

Method: immunoSEQ multiplex PCR; TCRdb's copy keeps in-frame clones and lacks some. Here the sample spans about 190,000 clones, around 84% being singletons. The CDR3 runs 19 residues. V lost 5 bases to trimming and J lost 1 base; unmatched junction nucleotides: 16. The germline gives CDR1 LNHDA, CDR2 SQIVND (reference sequence). This sequence originates from a woman older than 75 with acute or convalescent COVID-19. The gene calls are TRBV19 and TRBJ2-7; 11 nucleotides line up with TRBD1. Material for sequencing was peripheral blood. The CDR3 DNA reads as TGTGCCAGTAGTCCGTGGACAGGGGGCGGAGGTGTGATTTCCTACGAGCAGTACTTC. Translating gives CASSPWTGGGGVISYEQYF.